This T cell receptor (beta chain) was identified in a study of lymphopenia after photon versus proton radiotherapy. Sequencing was performed with immunoSEQ multiplex PCR; in TCRdb, only in-frame clones are kept and a portion is missing. This repertoire shows tens of thousands of clones, approximately 91% found once; its top ten account for about 3.1%. The material sequenced was peripheral blood, taken from a patient treated with photon-based radiotherapy. The receptors derive from a woman aged 70 to 79 with pancreatic cancer.

This sequence joins TRBV7-6 and TRBJ1-2; D uncertain. Trimming removed 6 bases at V and 3 bases at J, with 17 bases between. CDR1 and CDR2 from the germline V gene are SGHVS and FNYEAQ. This CDR3 contains 15 residues. The CDR3 nucleotides are TGTGCCAGCAGACTAGAGGTGAACGGGGACTATGGCTACACCTTC. It codes for CASRLEVNGDYGYTF.